These T cell receptor beta chains were read from a single sample in a study of somatic mutations in cytotoxic T cells in rheumatoid arthritis. Sequencing used immunoSEQ multiplex PCR; TCRdb keeps in-frame clones, though not all of them. The profile covers roughly 4,500 clones, with 80% to 90% appearing a single time and 25% to 30% taken by the ten largest. The sequenced material came from CD8+ T cells sorted from blood. Every receptor here comes from a woman between 65 and 79 years old with rheumatoid arthritis. CDR3s include the opening cysteine and the closing phenylalanine or tryptophan. Each record gives: J gene, V gene, D gene, clone size, CDR3 protein, CDR3 DNA. A D gene is named only where the DNA matches it firmly. A clone size is listed for some rows: how often the clone was seen (once, few, many), or a class if it is expanded.

J: TRBJ2-3
V: TRBV6-1
D: TRBD2
size: .
CDR3: CASSASLAGGPLDTQYF
DNA: TGTGCCAGCAGTGCCTCTCTAGCGGGAGGGCCCTTAGATACGCAGTATTTT

J: TRBJ2-3
V: TRBV9
D: TRBD2
size: .
CDR3: CASSVDSGGDGDTQYF
DNA: TGTGCCAGCAGCGTCGATAGCGGGGGGGATGGAGATACGCAGTATTTT

J: TRBJ2-2
V: TRBV2
D: TRBD1
size: .
CDR3: CARLNWGSGQGTTGELFF
DNA: TGTGCCAGGTTAAACTGGGGTTCCGGACAGGGGACCACCGGGGAGCTGTTTTTT

J: TRBJ2-3
V: TRBV28
D: .
size: .
CDR3: CASSSLYWERRVTDTQYF
DNA: TGTGCCAGCAGTTCACTTTATTGGGAGAGAAGAGTCACAGATACGCAGTATTTT

J: TRBJ1-2
V: TRBV7-3
D: TRBD1
size: .
CDR3: CASSSGGQGLYGYTF
DNA: TGTGCCAGCAGCTCTGGGGGACAGGGCCTCTATGGCTACACCTTC

J: TRBJ2-5
V: TRBV7-8
D: TRBD1
size: few
CDR3: CASSHRTDRGRSETQYF
DNA: TGTGCCAGCAGCCATAGGACGGACAGGGGGCGATCGGAGACCCAGTACTTC

J: TRBJ2-7
V: TRBV9
D: TRBD2
size: .
CDR3: CASSVGSSGRRGEQYF
DNA: TGTGCCAGCAGCGTAGGGTCTAGCGGGAGACGGGGGGAGCAGTACTTC

J: TRBJ2-2
V: TRBV27
D: .
size: .
CDR3: CASSLFGGGAGNTGELFF
DNA: TGTGCCAGCAGTTTATTTGGAGGGGGCGCTGGGAACACCGGGGAGCTGTTTTTT

J: TRBJ2-3
V: TRBV23-1
D: .
size: .
CDR3: CASSQSPAGQSWAGDTQYF
DNA: TGCGCCAGCAGTCAATCGCCCGCAGGACAGTCGTGGGCTGGAGATACGCAGTATTTT

J: TRBJ1-3
V: TRBV19
D: .
size: few
CDR3: CASSQDGRRSTIYF
DNA: TGTGCCAGTAGCCAGGATGGTCGCCGAAGCACCATATATTTT

J: TRBJ2-3
V: TRBV7-2
D: TRBD2
size: few
CDR3: CASSPDSGSTDTQYF
DNA: TGTGCCAGCAGCCCGGATAGCGGGAGCACAGATACGCAGTATTTT

J: TRBJ2-1
V: TRBV27
D: TRBD1
size: .
CDR3: CASSPGQILFNSYNEQFF
DNA: TGTGCCAGCAGTCCGGGACAGATTCTTTTTAACTCCTACAATGAGCAGTTCTTC

J: TRBJ1-1
V: TRBV29-1
D: TRBD1
size: .
CDR3: CSVVSTGGSVTEAFF
DNA: TGCAGCGTCGTCTCTACAGGGGGATCGGTCACTGAAGCTTTCTTT

J: TRBJ2-2
V: TRBV5-8
D: .
size: .
CDR3: CASNPGDTGELFF
DNA: TGTGCCAGCAACCCCGGGGACACCGGGGAGCTGTTTTTT

J: TRBJ2-7
V: TRBV11-2
D: .
size: .
CDR3: CASSGAGQYEQYF
DNA: TGTGCCAGCAGCGGGGCTGGCCAATACGAGCAGTACTTC

J: TRBJ2-5
V: TRBV4-1
D: TRBD2
size: .
CDR3: CASSQVWSGGGETQYF
DNA: TGCGCCAGCAGCCAAGTTTGGAGCGGGGGGGGAGAGACCCAGTACTTC

J: TRBJ2-5
V: TRBV19
D: .
size: .
CDR3: CASSMSLRQETQYF
DNA: TGTGCCAGTAGTATGAGTCTGAGACAAGAGACCCAGTACTTC

J: TRBJ2-7
V: TRBV2
D: .
size: .
CDR3: CASTSSFSSYEQYF
DNA: TGTGCCAGCACCTCTAGCTTCAGCTCCTACGAGCAGTACTTC

J: TRBJ2-1
V: TRBV6-5
D: .
size: .
CDR3: CASSNGGRTQQFF
DNA: TGTGCCAGCAGTAATGGTGGGAGGACACAGCAGTTCTTC

J: TRBJ1-1
V: TRBV21-1
D: .
size: .
CDR3: CASRSMEHLEDTEAFF
DNA: TGTGCCAGCCGCAGCATGGAACACCTAGAAGACACTGAAGCTTTCTTT

J: TRBJ1-4
V: TRBV6-5
D: .
size: .
CDR3: CASSYSTGEKLFF
DNA: TGTGCCAGCAGTTACTCTACAGGGGAAAAACTGTTTTTT

J: TRBJ2-3
V: TRBV6-4
D: TRBD1
size: .
CDR3: CASSWAGGEADTQYF
DNA: TGTGCCAGCAGTTGGGCAGGGGGCGAGGCAGATACGCAGTATTTT

J: TRBJ2-7
V: TRBV2
D: .
size: .
CDR3: CASKDSPYEQYF
DNA: TGTGCCAGCAAGGACAGTCCCTACGAGCAGTACTTC

J: TRBJ2-7
V: TRBV7-9
D: .
size: .
CDR3: CASSLDNYEQYF
DNA: TGTGCCAGCAGCCTAGACAATTACGAGCAGTACTTC

J: TRBJ2-7
V: TRBV2
D: .
size: .
CDR3: CASSERPHGTYEQYF
DNA: TGTGCCAGCAGTGAAAGGCCTCACGGGACCTACGAGCAGTACTTC

J: TRBJ2-7
V: TRBV28
D: TRBD2
size: few
CDR3: CASSLRTGTITYEQYF
DNA: TGTGCCAGCAGTTTAAGGACCGGGACTATCACCTACGAGCAGTACTTC

J: TRBJ1-1
V: TRBV9
D: TRBD1
size: .
CDR3: CASSPRTGLTEAFF
DNA: TGTGCCAGCAGCCCCCGGACAGGGCTCACTGAAGCTTTCTTT

J: TRBJ2-7
V: TRBV29-1
D: TRBD1
size: .
CDR3: CSVVWTGIYEQYF
DNA: TGCAGCGTCGTTTGGACAGGGATCTACGAGCAGTACTTC

J: TRBJ2-1
V: TRBV27
D: .
size: .
CDR3: CASSLSGSSYNEQFF
DNA: TGTGCCAGCAGTTTAAGTGGGAGCTCCTACAATGAGCAGTTCTTC

J: TRBJ2-5
V: TRBV6-5
D: TRBD1
size: once
CDR3: CASSYRAGGGQETQYF
DNA: TGTGCCAGCAGTTACAGGGCAGGGGGTGGCCAAGAGACCCAGTACTTC

J: TRBJ2-7
V: TRBV6-6
D: TRBD2
size: .
CDR3: CASSYPLSGRAHEQYF
DNA: TGTGCCAGCAGTTACCCCCTTTCGGGGAGGGCCCACGAGCAGTACTTC

J: TRBJ2-2
V: TRBV29-1
D: TRBD1
size: .
CDR3: CSAEDRAAGELFF
DNA: TGCAGCGCTGAGGACAGGGCGGCCGGGGAGCTGTTTTTT

J: TRBJ1-2
V: TRBV5-6
D: .
size: .
CDR3: CASSLGVRDSETAYGYTF
DNA: TGTGCCAGCAGCTTGGGTGTTCGTGACTCGGAGACAGCCTATGGCTACACCTTC

J: TRBJ2-2
V: TRBV6-6
D: .
size: .
CDR3: CASRSSGTGPGELFF
DNA: TGTGCCAGCAGAAGTAGCGGTACGGGGCCCGGGGAGCTGTTTTTT

J: TRBJ2-1
V: TRBV14
D: TRBD2
size: .
CDR3: CASSQGLAGYNEQFF
DNA: TGTGCCAGCAGCCAAGGACTAGCGGGATACAATGAGCAGTTCTTC

J: TRBJ2-3
V: TRBV7-3
D: .
size: .
CDR3: CASSLIGADTQYF
DNA: TGTGCCAGCAGCTTGATAGGGGCAGATACGCAGTATTTT

J: TRBJ1-1
V: TRBV6-6
D: TRBD1
size: .
CDR3: CASILGTDNTEAFF
DNA: TGTGCCAGCATTCTTGGGACAGATAACACTGAAGCTTTCTTT

J: TRBJ2-1
V: TRBV6-5
D: .
size: .
CDR3: CASSSSSSPNEQFF
DNA: TGTGCCAGCAGTTCCTCCTCTAGCCCCAATGAGCAGTTCTTC

J: TRBJ2-6
V: TRBV5-1
D: .
size: .
CDR3: CASSLPTGHGANVLTF
DNA: TGCGCCAGCAGCTTACCCACGGGTCACGGGGCCAACGTCCTGACTTTC

J: TRBJ2-1
V: TRBV29-1
D: TRBD2
size: .
CDR3: CSVGGLAGVNEQFF
DNA: TGCAGCGTTGGGGGACTAGCGGGAGTAAATGAGCAGTTCTTC

J: TRBJ2-5
V: TRBV5-1
D: .
size: .
CDR3: CASNPGTQYQETQYF
DNA: TGCGCCAGCAATCCCGGGACTCAGTACCAAGAGACCCAGTACTTC

J: TRBJ2-7
V: TRBV9
D: .
size: .
CDR3: CASSVGGRYEQYF
DNA: TGTGCCAGCAGCGTCGGGGGACGCTACGAGCAGTACTTC

J: TRBJ1-1
V: TRBV6-1
D: .
size: few
CDR3: CASTLGGEAFF
DNA: TGTGCCAGCACTCTTGGAGGTGAAGCTTTCTTT

J: TRBJ2-7
V: TRBV7-3
D: .
size: .
CDR3: CAGSLQRSQGLAEQYF
DNA: TGTGCCGGCAGCTTACAACGTAGCCAGGGGCTGGCCGAGCAGTACTTC

J: TRBJ2-1
V: TRBV7-2
D: .
size: .
CDR3: CASSLAVVVGGPNEQFF
DNA: TGTGCCAGCAGCTTAGCGGTCGTGGTGGGGGGGCCTAATGAGCAGTTCTTC